This T cell receptor beta chain was recorded in a study of T cell changes during pregnancy in multiple sclerosis. The germline V gene has CDR1 LGHNA and CDR2 YSLEER. The germline V and J ends were trimmed by 1 base and 4 bases, with 10 bases remaining between them. The CDR3 has 14 amino acids. Libraries were prepared by immunoSEQ multiplex PCR; TCRdb keeps only in-frame clonotypes and omits some of them. This repertoire shows about 86,000 clones, approximately 90% found once; its top ten account for around 1.7%. The sequencing here drew on peripheral blood, taken in the first trimester of pregnancy. The receptor was isolated from a female donor in good health, enrolled as a control in a pregnancy study. The chain joins TRBV4-3 to TRBJ1-1; D might be TRBD1 (6 bases). The CDR3 sequence is CASSQVGGTTEAFF. The CDR3 bases are TGCGCCAGCAGCCAAGTAGGGGGAACCACTGAAGCTTTCTTT.